This T cell receptor (beta chain) was sequenced for a study of preoperative IRX-2 immunotherapy in early breast cancer. The method was immunoSEQ multiplex PCR; TCRdb's version includes in-frame clones alone and lacks a portion of them. Of about 89,000 clones in the sample, roughly 88% were seen once. The CDR3 spans 15 residues. Germline V gene data show CDR1 as SGHRS and CDR2 as YFSETQ. V lost 3 bases to trimming and J lost 8 bases, with 17 bases between them. Treatment specified: preoperative locoregional IRX-2 cytokine immunotherapy. Samples came from a phase Ib trial of preoperative locoregional IRX-2 cytokine immunotherapy.

The source material was tumor tissue, sampled after IRX-2 immunotherapy. The TCR sequence derives from a human donor with breast cancer. This chain connects TRBV5-1 to TRBJ1-4; tentative D call: TRBD1 (6 bases). This CDR3 is CASSSGDNLSEKLFF. CDR3 DNA: TGCGCCAGCAGCTCAGGGGACAACCTTTCCGAAAAACTGTTTTTT.